This TCR beta chain is drawn from a study of Graves' ophthalmopathy and Graves' hyperthyroidism. RNA transcripts yielded amplified TCR beta CDR3 regions. The library came from an HTBI-primed first-round RT-PCR and a second-round multiplex PCR. TCRdb independently ran MiXCR on the multiplex PCR reads; one entry per CDR3 protein. This table holds 740,000 or so distinct CDR3 sequences, roughly two fifths found once. The table lists this clonotype with a few counts. Antigen: not known. Ophthalmopathy cases showed moderate-to-severe activity, scoring CAS ≥3 and NOSPECS ≥4, with duration under 3 months. Thyroid ultrasound, orbital computed tomography, TRAb, serum thyroxine and clinical symptoms formed the basis of diagnosis. PBMCs came from roughly 9.1 ml of fresh peripheral blood. CDR1 and CDR2 from the germline V gene are DFQATT and SNEGSKA (reference sequence). With 0 bases clipped from V and 3 bases from J, the junction kept 8 bases outside the gene matches. The CDR3 covers 16 residues.

Findings and caveats of the study: Forecasting of ophthalmopathy progression by the model achieved almost 71% sensitivity and 72% to 85% specificity.

The TCR was taken from an adult man with Graves' ophthalmopathy. Sequenced material: peripheral blood. The genes are TRBV20-1 and TRBJ1-5; 7 bases map to TRBD1. CDR3 region: CSARERRGVVNQPQHF. The CDR3 nucleotides are TGCAGTGCTAGAGAACGCAGGGGGGTAGTCAATCAGCCCCAGCATTTT.